The entry below gives a single TCR beta chain sequence along with its context. Cohort placement rested on clinical history that participants reported themselves. The data originate from a study of blood T cell repertoires in COVID-19. Study at large: Researchers got acute and convalescent COVID-19 samples from the United States, Italy and Spain. Sources were T cells, B-cell-depleted T cells, or PBMCs; the material itself was cDNA or gDNA.

Trimming shortened V by 3 bases and J by 2 bases, and 16 bases separated the two germline ends. Germline CDR1 reads LGHNA; CDR2 reads YSLEER. The CDR3 contains 16 residues. As originally analysed: Reference gene primer amplification yielded estimated nucleated cell counts. The method was immunoSEQ multiplex PCR; TCRdb's version includes in-frame clones alone and lacks a portion of them. That table supplies the V and J calls and clone size; D and trimming were determined from the DNA. The table lists approximately 150,000 clones, less than 90% of them singletons, with roughly 1.2% in the top ten. The chain combines TRBV4-3 with TRBJ1-1, with D possibly TRBD1 on 5 matching bases. The TCR comes from a human donor with acute COVID-19. The donor label of this sample is uncertain. The specimen sequenced was PBMCs or T cells enriched from blood (not recorded which). The CDR3 protein is CASSQGRGRVNTEAFF. CDR3 DNA: TGCGCCAGCAGCCAGGGGCGAGGTCGCGTTAACACTGAAGCTTTCTTT.